This T cell receptor (beta chain) was sequenced in a study of blood T cell repertoires in COVID-19. CDR3 length: 15 residues. Germline CDR1 reads LGHNA; CDR2 reads YNFKEQ. Germline trimming cut 0 bases from V and 5 bases from J; bases unmatched to any gene: 2. Profiled with immunoSEQ multiplex PCR; TCRdb holds only in-frame clones, not every one. The sample consists of roughly 200,000 clones, roughly 86% of them appearing once. This TCR was sampled from a man aged 40-55 years with active or convalescent COVID-19. This sequence joins TRBV4-2 and TRBJ1-4; TRBD1 matches at 8 bases. Input material: peripheral blood. This chain's CDR3 is CASSQDRDRNEKLFF. CDR3 coding DNA: TGTGCCAGCAGCCAAGACCGGGACAGGAATGAAAAACTGTTTTTT.